Listed below are T cell receptor beta chains from one sample, sequenced in a study of blood T cell repertoires in COVID-19. Only in-frame clones appear in the TCRdb table, and some are missing; sequencing was by immunoSEQ multiplex PCR. The profile shows 200,000 to 250,000 clones, 80% to 90% of them singletons. The sample was PBMCs or T cells enriched from blood (not recorded which). The source is a woman aged 18-35 years in a cohort exposed to, infected with or recovered from COVID-19 (not recorded which). The CDR3 runs from the conserved cysteine through the conserved F or W. The order of the fields is V gene, D gene, clone size, J gene, CDR3 protein, CDR3 DNA. D genes are given only for firm matches. Only some rows state a clone size, as once, few, many or a class for expanded clones.

TRBV29-1	.	.	TRBJ1-1	CSSRHGQDTEAFF	TGCAGCTCAAGACATGGGCAAGACACTGAAGCTTTCTTT
TRBV20-1	TRBD2	.	TRBJ2-5	CSASGGGVTVDEETQYF	TGCAGTGCTAGTGGTGGGGGGGTTACCGTAGACGAAGAGACCCAGTACTTC
TRBV5-1	TRBD2	.	TRBJ2-2	CASSLDPSGYTGELFF	TGCGCCAGCAGCTTGGATCCTAGCGGATACACCGGGGAGCTGTTTTTT
TRBV11-2	TRBD2	.	TRBJ2-1	CASSPLAGTLTYNEQFF	TGTGCCAGCAGCCCGCTAGCGGGAACCCTAACCTACAATGAGCAGTTCTTC
TRBV10-2	TRBD1	.	TRBJ1-1	CASGQGTTGEAFF	TGCGCCAGCGGACAGGGGACGACAGGTGAAGCTTTCTTT
TRBV24-1	.	.	TRBJ1-5	CATSDRGPQPQHF	TGTGCCACCAGTGACAGGGGTCCCCAGCCCCAGCATTTT
TRBV11-3	.	.	TRBJ1-1	CASSLQVNTEAFF	TGTGCCAGCAGCTTACAGGTGAACACTGAAGCTTTCTTT
TRBV19	.	once	TRBJ2-7	CASTRTALSYEQYF	TGTGCCAGTACCAGGACAGCTCTCTCCTACGAGCAGTACTTC
TRBV5-1	TRBD1	.	TRBJ1-5	CASSLTGGFSNQPQHF	TGCGCCAGCAGCTTGACAGGGGGTTTCAGCAATCAGCCCCAGCATTTT
TRBV30	.	.	TRBJ2-7	CAWSHPGDFTYEQYF	TGTGCCTGGAGTCATCCTGGGGACTTTACCTACGAGCAGTACTTC
TRBV28	.	.	TRBJ2-5	CASSPSQGETQYF	TGTGCCAGCAGCCCCAGTCAGGGCGAGACCCAGTACTTC
TRBV3-1/TRBV3-2	TRBD2	.	TRBJ2-1	CASSQDSGRGNEQFF	TGTGCCAGCAGCCAAGATAGCGGGAGGGGGAATGAGCAGTTCTTC
TRBV25-1	TRBD2	.	TRBJ2-1	CASSPGWVAGVGNNEQFF	TGTGCCTCCTCGCCGGGATGGGTAGCGGGAGTGGGAAACAATGAGCAGTTCTTC
TRBV27	.	.	TRBJ2-3	CASSLAGRTDTQYF	TGTGCCAGCAGTTTGGCGGGGAGGACAGATACGCAGTATTTT
TRBV5-1	TRBD1	.	TRBJ2-2	CASSSDRGFTGELFF	TGCGCCAGCAGCTCCGACAGGGGGTTCACCGGGGAGCTGTTTTTT
TRBV21-1	.	.	TRBJ1-1	CASSDTGFGQEAFF	TGTGCCAGCAGCGACACAGGATTTGGGCAGGAAGCTTTCTTT
TRBV7-9	.	.	TRBJ2-5	CASSLLSSPSETQYF	TGTGCCAGCAGCTTACTTTCTAGCCCCTCCGAGACCCAGTACTTC
TRBV15	TRBD2	.	TRBJ2-6	CATSREGSGGSGANVLTF	TGTGCCACCAGCAGAGAGGGTAGCGGGGGCTCTGGGGCCAACGTCCTGACTTTC
TRBV5-1	.	.	TRBJ1-3	CASSTGTGGNTIYF	TGCGCCAGCAGCACTGGGACTGGTGGAAACACCATATATTTT
TRBV3-1/TRBV3-2	TRBD2	.	TRBJ2-5	CASRLLAGEETQYF	TGTGCCAGCAGGCTACTAGCGGGCGAAGAGACCCAGTACTTC